Reported below is one T cell receptor beta chain. This sample is drawn from a study of cytomegalovirus exposure and HLA in healthy donors. In the PCR, 60 Vbeta and 13 Jbeta primers were used. Measured with immunoSEQ multiplex PCR; TCRdb has only the in-frame clones, and not every one. In the table there are around 80,000 clones, over 65% of which are singletons. The CDR3 runs 17 residues. Germline V gene data show CDR1 as LNHDA and CDR2 as SQIVND (reference sequence). J was trimmed by 3 bases and V by 5 bases; bases with no gene match: 11. Sequencing was performed on PBMCs. The source is a man between 40 and 49 years old in good health and CMV-seropositive. This sequence joins TRBV19 and TRBJ1-5; 9 bases are a match to TRBD1. This CDR3 is CASSFTQGARINQPQHF. CDR3 coding DNA: TGTGCCAGTAGTTTTACACAGGGGGCGAGGATCAATCAGCCCCAGCATTTT.